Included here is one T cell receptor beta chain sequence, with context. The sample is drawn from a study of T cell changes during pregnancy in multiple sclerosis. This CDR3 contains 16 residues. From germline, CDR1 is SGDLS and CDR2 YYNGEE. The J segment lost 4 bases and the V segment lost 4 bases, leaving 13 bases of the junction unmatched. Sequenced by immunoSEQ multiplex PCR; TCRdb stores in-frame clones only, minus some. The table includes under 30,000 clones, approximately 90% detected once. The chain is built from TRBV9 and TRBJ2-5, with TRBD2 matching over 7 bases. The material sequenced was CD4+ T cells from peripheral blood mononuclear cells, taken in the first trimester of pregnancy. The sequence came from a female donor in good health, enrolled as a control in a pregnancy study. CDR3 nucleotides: TGTGCCAGCAGCAGGGAAGGGGACTACGTAAGAGAGACCCAGTACTTC. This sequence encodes CASSREGDYVRETQYF.